The present T cell receptor beta chain was sequenced within a study of cytomegalovirus exposure and HLA in healthy donors (dated by TCRdb to about 2017). Looking at the study overall: In an earlier analysis of roughly 500 of the donors, about 260 Gb of sequence data and 95 million to 130 million unique TCR beta sequences from roughly 190 million T cells were reported. Around 320 gigabases of sequencing data and approximately 84 million unique TCR sequences were included in an early release covering 550 to 650 HLA-typed donors. The genetic ancestry cluster associated with self-reported Caucasian donors included 70% to 85% of the approximately 410 genotyped donors. The study aimed to test whether cataloging public T cell receptors could reveal signatures of past pathogen exposure. Using immunosequencing, the study profiled T cell repertoires from about 610 subjects and related those repertoires to cytomegalovirus serostatus. Along with the approximately 670-subject first cohort, a separate validation cohort of about 110 different subjects was used. High-throughput TCR immunosequencing, statistical association of individual TCRs with disease status, and machine learning were combined to predict cytomegalovirus infection status. To study patterns of TCR occurrence, a later analysis re-analyzed previously published TCR beta repertoires from under 750 donors and added high-resolution HLA genotyping. Rather than drawing on any new phenotypic data, the later analysis identified candidate immune exposures from TCR beta sequences and the way those sequences occurred across donors. To decide whether each TCR beta V gene segment behaved as functional or pseudogenic, an earlier analysis of some 540 of the donors relied on high-throughput TCR beta sequencing. Donor age, sex, ethnicity and CMV serostatus were compiled together with the repertoire data. Genome-wide SNP genotypes for about 60% of the roughly 670 donors were used in a later genetic analysis, which treated that subset as a discovery cohort. All discovery cohort repertoires had been generated on a single sequencing platform. Class I and class II HLA loci were covered by the typing at four-digit resolution. The number of typed donors differed by locus: roughly 620-630 for A, B, C, DRB1 and DQB1; approximately 530 for DQA1; 600 to 610 for DPA1; and roughly 470 for DPB1. Several DR-DQ haplotypes were treated as single units for association and clustering because of strong linkage in the cohort. Across about 380 genotyped donors of the cohort, an average of about 200,000 unique TCR beta nucleotide sequences per donor were sequenced, and approximately 19% of those sequences were non-productive. Study-wide findings and limitations: A few of the identified cytomegalovirus-associated TCR beta chains were confirmed in vitro to be specific for cytomegalovirus antigens. Because HLA typing was missing for some donors at each locus, association tests included only the typed subset. The study listed around 160 TCR beta chains as associated with cytomegalovirus. Cytomegalovirus status was reported to be diagnosed by the classifier with high specificity and sensitivity in both the original and validation cohorts. At a false discovery rate of 0.05, a later analysis linked under 20,000 TCR beta sequences to specific HLA alleles. When HLA alleles, especially DR and DQ, strongly co-occurred, attributing TCR associations to individual alleles was difficult. In a later analysis, HLA-associated TCR beta chains were found to be more clonally expanded and to have lower generation probabilities than equally common non-associated chains. The earlier analysis of approximately 590 of the donors excluded 15 to 20 rarely observed V segments, including chromosome 9 orphons, because counts were too low. In a later analysis, TCR association rates were found to vary across HLA loci, with the most associated TCRs seen for DRB1 alleles and the fewest for HLA-C alleles. A further reported finding was that TCR beta sequences accurately predicted the HLA-A and HLA-B alleles for most subjects in the first cohort. According to a later analysis, parvovirus B19, influenza, CMV and Epstein-Barr virus appeared linked to several top co-occurrence clusters. Most TCR sequences were observed very rarely across donors, whereas some public TCRs were present in many individuals. In a later genetic analysis, fewer N-insertions in productive TCRs were reported among donors in an Asian-associated ancestry cluster than the roughly 700-donor mean. A group of highly shared sequence variants was considered likely to be a technical artifact of the sequencing pipeline. In a later genetic analysis, a missense DCLRE1C variant was associated with V-gene and J-gene trimming of TCR beta chains, and the association was replicated in an independent cohort. In this cohort, only TCR beta chains were sequenced, and detectable features were limited by the absence of alpha or paired-chain data. Roughly uniform sequencing depth across donors was assumed in presence/absence analyses, although this assumption may not hold. Most CMV-associated TCR beta chains appeared to be HLA-restricted in a later analysis, and the HLA associations seemed to be driven largely by CMV exposure. It was suggested by the authors that the approach could potentially be generalized to other disease states and immunological phenotypes. Correlated functional status among segregating V segments might be attributable to linkage disequilibrium, but an unknown experimental factor could not be ruled out. Some IMGT-functional V segments, including TRBV6-2 and TRBV6-3, could not be distinguished by the 87-base-pair reads and were therefore excluded. Broadly in line with IMGT annotations, most TCR beta V segments showed up in productive rearrangements about 87% or about 30% of the time in an earlier analysis of under 700 of the donors. CMV serostatus was the only immune exposure information available for the cohort.

The cohort consisted of 666 healthy bone marrow donors. All cohort members were sampled while nominally healthy, although unrecorded immune exposures were likely present. The donor tested CMV seropositive, placing the donor among the approximately 290 seropositive members of the cohort. A peripheral blood sample was collected from each donor, and TCR beta sequencing was performed on peripheral blood mononuclear cells. Genomic DNA extraction from the blood cell samples was performed with the Qiagen DNeasy Blood Extraction Kit. Worth noting for this clone: Its specific antigen is unknown. Per-base qualities were not stored, and no clone one base away is much larger.

Libraries were prepared through the immunoSEQ multiplex PCR assay. For the multiplex PCR, a mixture combining 60 forward primers for TCR Vbeta segments and 13 reverse primers for TCR Jbeta segments was used. The CDR3 region of rearranged TCR beta genes was amplified from genomic DNA with a multiplex PCR assay. The amplified TCR beta libraries were sequenced on the Illumina HiSeq System as 87-base-pair reads. From the authors' description of their analysis: Across the 700 or so repertoires, a later analysis counted tens of millions of unique TCR beta chains, around 11 million of which were shared by at least two donors. A nearest-neighbor algorithm error-corrected the raw reads and collapsed the reads into unique sequences, merging closely related sequences to remove PCR and sequencing errors. CDR3 sequences were aligned to IMGT reference sequences to assign V, D and J gene segments. For a sequence to be retained, at least a six-nucleotide match to both a V gene segment and a J gene segment was required. Rearrangements were classified as productive when the CDR3 lacked stop codons and remained in frame with V and J, and all other rearrangements were classified as non-productive. Following IMGT convention, CDR3 was defined as the stretch from the second conserved V-encoded cysteine to the conserved J-encoded phenylalanine. The earlier analysis of 500 to 600 of the donors excluded sequences that lacked an unambiguous match to a single V gene segment. An earlier analysis of 500 to 600 of the donors classified V segments as functional when productive rearrangements were above 56.7% and as segregating when the standard deviation between donors was above 5%. A statistical classification framework was built to diagnose cytomegalovirus status from the catalog of TCR beta chain sequences. V and J gene assignment, in a later analysis, came from comparing TCR nucleotide sequences with IMGT/GENE-DB human TR gene sequences. A later analysis assigned CDR3 sequences and most-parsimonious VDJ recombination scenarios with the TCRdist pipeline. A later analysis defined each TCR beta chain by its CDR3 amino acid sequence plus V-gene family, and excluded reads lacking a unique V-gene family. In a later analysis, fewer than 600 highly shared, low-generation-probability nucleotide sequences were removed to address suspected cross-contamination and a sequencing artifact. A later analysis calculated a clonal expansion index for each public chain from normalized within-repertoire ranks of inferred template counts. In a later analysis, generation probabilities were computed with a VDJ recombination model fitted to out-of-frame rearrangements, and the resulting probabilities were checked against IGoR. Hypergeometric tests were used in a later analysis to score TCR-TCR, TCR-HLA and TCR-CMV co-occurrence, with a repertoire-size bias correction applied to the TCR pairs. In a later analysis, false discovery rates were estimated by permuting HLA or CMV assignments 20 times. In a later analysis, co-occurring TCRs were grouped using DBSCAN, and TCRdist sequence similarity was added for clustering within HLA-allele-positive subsets. Repertoires with fewer than 30,000 or more than 120,000 public chains were left out of co-occurrence clustering, as were five repertoires with anomalous nucleotide sharing. The clones in this table, taken by TCRdb from immuneACCESS, are in-frame only. Not every clone is retained; where verified, under half of the shortfall comes from an unresolved V gene, and the cause of the rest is unknown. V, J and clone size are those of that table, while D and trimming were read from the DNA. In all, the sample holds over 100,000 clones, and over 65% of those were seen once. Together, the top ten hold 3.3% of the sample.

The CDR3 covers 13 residues, taking in both the cysteine and the phenylalanine. The kept DNA is CDR3 alone, 39 bases in frame from the first base. V drops 2 bases and J drops 4 bases, leaving 8 bases in between. The germline V gene gives CDR1 as SGHTA and CDR2 as FQGTGA. The sequence came from a woman aged 30 to 39 in good health and CMV-seropositive. The sample comprised PBMCs. This receptor chain uses TRBV7-3 and TRBJ1-1; D gene: possibly TRBD1, on 5 matching bases. The nucleotides read TGTGCCAGCAGCTTATCGGGGGGCACTGAAGCTTTCTTT. It codes for CASSLSGGTEAFF.